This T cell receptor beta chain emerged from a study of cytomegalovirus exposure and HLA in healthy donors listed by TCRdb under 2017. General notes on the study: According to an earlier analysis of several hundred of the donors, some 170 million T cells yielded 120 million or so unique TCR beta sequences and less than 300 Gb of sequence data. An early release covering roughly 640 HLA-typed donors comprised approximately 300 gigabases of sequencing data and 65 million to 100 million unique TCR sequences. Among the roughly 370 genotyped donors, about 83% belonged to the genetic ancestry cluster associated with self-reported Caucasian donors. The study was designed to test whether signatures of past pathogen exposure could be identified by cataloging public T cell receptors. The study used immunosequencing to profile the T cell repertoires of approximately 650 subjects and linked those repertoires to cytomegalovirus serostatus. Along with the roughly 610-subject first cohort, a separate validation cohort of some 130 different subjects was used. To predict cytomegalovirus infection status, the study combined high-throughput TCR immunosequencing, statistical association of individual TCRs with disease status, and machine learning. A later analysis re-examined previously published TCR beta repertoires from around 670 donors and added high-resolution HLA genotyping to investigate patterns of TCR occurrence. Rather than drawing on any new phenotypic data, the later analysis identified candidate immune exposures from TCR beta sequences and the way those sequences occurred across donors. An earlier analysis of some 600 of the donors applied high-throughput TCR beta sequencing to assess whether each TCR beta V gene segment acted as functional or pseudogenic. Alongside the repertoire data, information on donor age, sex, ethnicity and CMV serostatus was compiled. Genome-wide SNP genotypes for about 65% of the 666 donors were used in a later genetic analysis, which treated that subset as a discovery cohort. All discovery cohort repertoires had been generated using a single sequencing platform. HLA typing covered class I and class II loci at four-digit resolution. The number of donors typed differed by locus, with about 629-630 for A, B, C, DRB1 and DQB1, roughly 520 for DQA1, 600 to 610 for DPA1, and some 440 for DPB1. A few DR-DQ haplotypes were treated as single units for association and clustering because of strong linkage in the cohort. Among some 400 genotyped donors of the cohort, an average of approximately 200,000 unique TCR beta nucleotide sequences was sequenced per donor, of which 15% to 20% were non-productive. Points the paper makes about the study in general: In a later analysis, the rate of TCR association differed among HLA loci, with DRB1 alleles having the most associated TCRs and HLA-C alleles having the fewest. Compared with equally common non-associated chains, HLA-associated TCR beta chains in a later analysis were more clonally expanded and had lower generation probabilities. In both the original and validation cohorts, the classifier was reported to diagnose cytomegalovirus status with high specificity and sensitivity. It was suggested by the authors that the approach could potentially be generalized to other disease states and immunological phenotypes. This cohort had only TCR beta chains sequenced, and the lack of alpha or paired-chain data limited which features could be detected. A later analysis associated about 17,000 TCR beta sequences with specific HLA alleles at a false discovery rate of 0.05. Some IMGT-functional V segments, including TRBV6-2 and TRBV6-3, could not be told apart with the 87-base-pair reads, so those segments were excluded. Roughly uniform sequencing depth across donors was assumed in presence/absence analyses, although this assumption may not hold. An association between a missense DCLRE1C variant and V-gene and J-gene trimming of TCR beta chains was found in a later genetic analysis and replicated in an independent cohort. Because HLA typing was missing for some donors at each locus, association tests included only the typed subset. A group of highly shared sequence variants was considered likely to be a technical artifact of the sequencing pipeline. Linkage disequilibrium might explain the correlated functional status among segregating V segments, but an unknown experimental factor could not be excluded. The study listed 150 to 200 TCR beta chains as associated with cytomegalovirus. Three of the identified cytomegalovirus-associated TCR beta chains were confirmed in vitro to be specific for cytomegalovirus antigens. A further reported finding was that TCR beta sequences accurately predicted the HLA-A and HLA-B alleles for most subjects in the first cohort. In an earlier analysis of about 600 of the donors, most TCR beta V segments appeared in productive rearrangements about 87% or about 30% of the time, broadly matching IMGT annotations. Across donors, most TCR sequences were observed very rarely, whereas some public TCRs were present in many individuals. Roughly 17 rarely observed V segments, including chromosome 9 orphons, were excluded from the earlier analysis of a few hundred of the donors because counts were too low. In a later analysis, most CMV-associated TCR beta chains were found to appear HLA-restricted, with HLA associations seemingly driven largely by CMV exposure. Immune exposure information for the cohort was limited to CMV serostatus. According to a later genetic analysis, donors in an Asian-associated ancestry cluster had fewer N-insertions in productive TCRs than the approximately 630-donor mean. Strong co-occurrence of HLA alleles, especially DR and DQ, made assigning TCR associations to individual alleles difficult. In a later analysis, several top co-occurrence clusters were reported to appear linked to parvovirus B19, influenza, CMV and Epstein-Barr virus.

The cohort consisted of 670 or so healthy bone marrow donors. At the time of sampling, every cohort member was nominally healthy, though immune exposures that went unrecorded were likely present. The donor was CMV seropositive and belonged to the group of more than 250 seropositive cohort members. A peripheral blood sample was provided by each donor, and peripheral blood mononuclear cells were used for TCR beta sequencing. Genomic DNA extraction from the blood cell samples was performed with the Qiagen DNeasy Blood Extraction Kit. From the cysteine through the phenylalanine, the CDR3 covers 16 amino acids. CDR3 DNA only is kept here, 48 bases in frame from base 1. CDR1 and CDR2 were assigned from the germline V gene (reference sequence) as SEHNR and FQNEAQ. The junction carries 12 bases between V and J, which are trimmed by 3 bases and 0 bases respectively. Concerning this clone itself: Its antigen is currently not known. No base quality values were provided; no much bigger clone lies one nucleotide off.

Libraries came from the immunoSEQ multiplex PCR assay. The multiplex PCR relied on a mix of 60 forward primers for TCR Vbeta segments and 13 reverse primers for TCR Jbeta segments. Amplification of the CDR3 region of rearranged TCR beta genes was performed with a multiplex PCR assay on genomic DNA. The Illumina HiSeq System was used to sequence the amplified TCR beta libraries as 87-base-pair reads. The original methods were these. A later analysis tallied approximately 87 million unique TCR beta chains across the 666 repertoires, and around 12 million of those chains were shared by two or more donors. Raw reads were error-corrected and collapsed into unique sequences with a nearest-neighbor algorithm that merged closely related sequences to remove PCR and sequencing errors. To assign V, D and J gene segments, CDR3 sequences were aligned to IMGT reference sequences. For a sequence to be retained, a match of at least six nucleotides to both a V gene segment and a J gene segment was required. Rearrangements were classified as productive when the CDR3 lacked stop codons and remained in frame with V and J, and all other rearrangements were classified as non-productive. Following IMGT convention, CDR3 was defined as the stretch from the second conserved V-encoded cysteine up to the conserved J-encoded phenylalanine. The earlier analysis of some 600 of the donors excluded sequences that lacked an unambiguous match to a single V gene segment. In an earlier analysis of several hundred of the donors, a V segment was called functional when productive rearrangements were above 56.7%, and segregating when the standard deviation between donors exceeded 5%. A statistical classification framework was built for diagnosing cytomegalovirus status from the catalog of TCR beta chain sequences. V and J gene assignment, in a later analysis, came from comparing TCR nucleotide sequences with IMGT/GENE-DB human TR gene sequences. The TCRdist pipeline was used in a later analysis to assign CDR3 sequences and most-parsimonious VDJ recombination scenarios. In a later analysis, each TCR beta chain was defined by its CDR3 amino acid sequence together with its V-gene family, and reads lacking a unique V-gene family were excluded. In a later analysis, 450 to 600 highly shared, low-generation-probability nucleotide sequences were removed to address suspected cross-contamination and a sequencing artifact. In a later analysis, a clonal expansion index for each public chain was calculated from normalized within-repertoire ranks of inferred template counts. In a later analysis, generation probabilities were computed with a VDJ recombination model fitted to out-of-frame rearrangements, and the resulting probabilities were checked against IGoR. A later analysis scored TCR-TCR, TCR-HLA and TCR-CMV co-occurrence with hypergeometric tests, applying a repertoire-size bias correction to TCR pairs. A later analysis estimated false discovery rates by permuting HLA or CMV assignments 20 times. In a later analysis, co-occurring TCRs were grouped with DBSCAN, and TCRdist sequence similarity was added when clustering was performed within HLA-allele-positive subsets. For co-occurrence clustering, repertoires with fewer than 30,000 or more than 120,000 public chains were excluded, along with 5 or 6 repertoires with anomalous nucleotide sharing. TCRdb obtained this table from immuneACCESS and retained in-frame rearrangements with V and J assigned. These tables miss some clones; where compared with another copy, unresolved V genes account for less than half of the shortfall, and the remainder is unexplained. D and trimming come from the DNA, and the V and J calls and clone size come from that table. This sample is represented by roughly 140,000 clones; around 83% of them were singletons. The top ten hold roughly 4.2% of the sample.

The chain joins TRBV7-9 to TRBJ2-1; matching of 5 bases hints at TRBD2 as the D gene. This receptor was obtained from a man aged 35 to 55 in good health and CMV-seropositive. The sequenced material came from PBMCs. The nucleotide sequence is TGTGCCAGCAGCTTCGAGGGTTGGGGCTCCTACAATGAGCAGTTCTTC. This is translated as CASSFEGWGSYNEQFF.